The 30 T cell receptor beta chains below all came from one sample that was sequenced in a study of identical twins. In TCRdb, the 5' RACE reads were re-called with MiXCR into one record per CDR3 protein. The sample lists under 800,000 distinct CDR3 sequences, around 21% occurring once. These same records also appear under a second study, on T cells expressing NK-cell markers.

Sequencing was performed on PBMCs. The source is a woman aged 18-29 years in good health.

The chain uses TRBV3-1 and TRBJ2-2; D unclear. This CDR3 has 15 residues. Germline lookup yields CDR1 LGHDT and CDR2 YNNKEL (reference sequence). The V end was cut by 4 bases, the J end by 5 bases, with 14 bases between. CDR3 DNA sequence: TGTGCCAGCAGCCGGGCCTTACCCCCAACCGGGGAGCTGTTTTTT. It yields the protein CASSRALPPTGELFF.

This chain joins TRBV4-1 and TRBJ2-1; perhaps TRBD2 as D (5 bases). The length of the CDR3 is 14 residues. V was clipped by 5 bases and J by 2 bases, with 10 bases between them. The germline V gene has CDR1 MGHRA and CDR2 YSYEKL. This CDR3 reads CASSEGLTYNEQFF. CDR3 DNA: TGCGCCAGCAGCGAGGGCCTCACCTACAATGAGCAGTTCTTC.

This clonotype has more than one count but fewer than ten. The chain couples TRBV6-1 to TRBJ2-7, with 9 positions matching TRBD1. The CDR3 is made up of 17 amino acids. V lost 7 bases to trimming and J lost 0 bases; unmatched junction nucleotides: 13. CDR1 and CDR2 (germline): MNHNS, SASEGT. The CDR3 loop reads CASTPQGAKRLSYEQYF. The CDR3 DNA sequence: TGTGCCAGCACTCCACAGGGGGCTAAAAGGCTCTCCTACGAGCAGTACTTC.

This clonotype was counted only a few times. DNA of the CDR3: TGTGCCAGCAGCCAAGGGCAAGTCAATTCACCCCTCCACTTT. Amino acid sequence: CASSQGQVNSPLHF. The chain employs TRBV4-2 and TRBJ1-6; D is uncertain. Between the trimmed V and J ends, which lost 1 base and 7 bases, there was a span of 8 bases. The length of the CDR3 is 14 residues. CDR1 is LGHNA, CDR2 YNFKEQ, per germline.

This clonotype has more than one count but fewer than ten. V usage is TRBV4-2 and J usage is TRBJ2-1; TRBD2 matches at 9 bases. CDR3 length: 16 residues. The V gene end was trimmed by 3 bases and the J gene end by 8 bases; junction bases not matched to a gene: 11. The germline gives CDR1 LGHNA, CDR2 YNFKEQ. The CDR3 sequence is CASSQSKGGGADEQFF. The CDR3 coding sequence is TGTGCCAGCAGCCAGTCGAAGGGCGGGGGGGCCGATGAGCAGTTCTTC.

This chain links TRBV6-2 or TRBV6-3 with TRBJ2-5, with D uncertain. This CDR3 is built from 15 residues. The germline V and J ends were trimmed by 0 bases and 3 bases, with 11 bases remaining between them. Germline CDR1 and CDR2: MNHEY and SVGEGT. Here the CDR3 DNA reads TGTGCCAGCAGTTACTCGGATCCTAGTGAAGAGACCCAGTACTTC. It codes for CASSYSDPSEETQYF.

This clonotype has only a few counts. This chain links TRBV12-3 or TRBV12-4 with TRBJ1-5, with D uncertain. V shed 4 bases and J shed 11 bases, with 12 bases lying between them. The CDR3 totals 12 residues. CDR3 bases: TGTGCCAGCAGTTCATATGGCATGACCCAGCATTTT. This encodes CASSSYGMTQHF.

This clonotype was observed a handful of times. This chain's CDR3 is CASSFHRANSPLHF. The CDR3 nucleotides are TGTGCCAGCAGCTTTCACAGGGCCAATTCACCCCTCCACTTT. This chain connects TRBV12-3 or TRBV12-4 to TRBJ1-6; TRBD1 might be the D (6 bases). There are 14 residues in the CDR3. V lost 6 bases to trimming and J lost 7 bases, with 13 bases between them.

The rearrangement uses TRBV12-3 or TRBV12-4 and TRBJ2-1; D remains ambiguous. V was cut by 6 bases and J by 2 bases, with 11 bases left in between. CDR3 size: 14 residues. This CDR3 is CASSPALTYNEQFF. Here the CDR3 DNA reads TGTGCCAGCAGCCCAGCGCTCACCTACAATGAGCAGTTCTTC.

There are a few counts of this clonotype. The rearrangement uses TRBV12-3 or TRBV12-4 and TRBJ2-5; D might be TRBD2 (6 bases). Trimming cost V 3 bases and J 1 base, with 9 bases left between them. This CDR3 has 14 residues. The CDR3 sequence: CASSFGTPQETQYF. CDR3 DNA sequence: TGTGCCAGCAGTTTCGGGACTCCCCAAGAGACCCAGTACTTC.

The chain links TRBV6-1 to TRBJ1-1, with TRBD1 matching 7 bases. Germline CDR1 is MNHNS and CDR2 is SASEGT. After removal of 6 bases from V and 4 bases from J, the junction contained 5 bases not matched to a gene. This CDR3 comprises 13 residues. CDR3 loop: CASRRGQGTEAFF. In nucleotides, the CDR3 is TGTGCCAGCAGAAGGGGGCAAGGCACTGAAGCTTTCTTT.

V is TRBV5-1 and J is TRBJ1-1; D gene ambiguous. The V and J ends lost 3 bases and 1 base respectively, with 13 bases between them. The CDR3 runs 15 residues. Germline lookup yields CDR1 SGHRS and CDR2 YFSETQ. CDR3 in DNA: TGCGCCAGCAGCTCCTACCCCCGGGGGAACACTGAAGCTTTCTTT. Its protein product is CASSSYPRGNTEAFF.

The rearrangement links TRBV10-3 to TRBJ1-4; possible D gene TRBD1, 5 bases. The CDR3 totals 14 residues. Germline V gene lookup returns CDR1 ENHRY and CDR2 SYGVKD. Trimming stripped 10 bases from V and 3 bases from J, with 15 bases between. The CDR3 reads CATRGTAANEKLFF. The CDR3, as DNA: TGTGCCACCCGGGGCACAGCAGCTAATGAAAAACTGTTTTTT.

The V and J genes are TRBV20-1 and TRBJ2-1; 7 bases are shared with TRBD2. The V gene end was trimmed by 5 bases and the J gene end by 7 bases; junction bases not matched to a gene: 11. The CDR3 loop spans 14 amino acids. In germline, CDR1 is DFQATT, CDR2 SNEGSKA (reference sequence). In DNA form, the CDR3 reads TGCAGTGCTCCATGGGCGGGAGTTGAAAATGAGCAGTTCTTC. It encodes CSAPWAGVENEQFF.

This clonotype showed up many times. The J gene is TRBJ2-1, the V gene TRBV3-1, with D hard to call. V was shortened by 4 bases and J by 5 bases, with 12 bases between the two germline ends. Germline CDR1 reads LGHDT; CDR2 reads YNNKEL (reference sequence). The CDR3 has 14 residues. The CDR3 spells CASSPSVANNEQFF. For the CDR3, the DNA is TGTGCCAGCAGCCCCTCGGTGGCCAACAATGAGCAGTTCTTC.

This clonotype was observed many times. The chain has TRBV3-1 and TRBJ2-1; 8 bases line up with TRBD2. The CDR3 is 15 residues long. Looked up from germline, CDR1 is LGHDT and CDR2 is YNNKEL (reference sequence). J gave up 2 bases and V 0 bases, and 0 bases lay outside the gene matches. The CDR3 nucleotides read TGTGCCAGCAGCCAAGAGGGACTAGCCTACAATGAGCAGTTCTTC. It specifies CASSQEGLAYNEQFF.

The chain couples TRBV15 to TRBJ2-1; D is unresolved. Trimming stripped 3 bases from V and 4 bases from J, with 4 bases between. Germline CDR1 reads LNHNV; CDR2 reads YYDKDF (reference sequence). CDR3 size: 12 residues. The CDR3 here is CATSSPYNEQFF. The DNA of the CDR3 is TGTGCCACCAGCAGCCCGTACAATGAGCAGTTCTTC.

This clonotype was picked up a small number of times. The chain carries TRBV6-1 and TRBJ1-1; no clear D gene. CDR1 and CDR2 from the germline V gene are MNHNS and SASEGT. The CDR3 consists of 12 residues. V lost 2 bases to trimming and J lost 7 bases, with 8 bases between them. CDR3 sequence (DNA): TGTGCCAGCAGTGAATCTGGGAGTGAAGCTTTCTTT. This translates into CASSESGSEAFF.

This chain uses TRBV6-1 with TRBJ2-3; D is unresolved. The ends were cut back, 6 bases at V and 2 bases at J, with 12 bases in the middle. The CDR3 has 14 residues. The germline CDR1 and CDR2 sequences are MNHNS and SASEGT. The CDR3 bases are TGTGCCAGCAGCTCGCTCCTGCCCACAGATACGCAGTATTTT. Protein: CASSSLLPTDTQYF.

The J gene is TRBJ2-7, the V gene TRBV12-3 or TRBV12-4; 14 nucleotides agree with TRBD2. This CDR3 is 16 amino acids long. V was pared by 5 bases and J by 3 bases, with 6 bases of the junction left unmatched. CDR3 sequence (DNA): TGTGCCAGCAGTCCCGGGACTAGCGGGAGAGGCTACGAGCAGTACTTC. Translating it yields CASSPGTSGRGYEQYF.

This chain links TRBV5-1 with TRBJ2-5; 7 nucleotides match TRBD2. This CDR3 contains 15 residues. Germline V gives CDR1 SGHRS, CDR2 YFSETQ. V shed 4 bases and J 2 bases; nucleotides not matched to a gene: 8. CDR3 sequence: CASSTGTGGQETQYF. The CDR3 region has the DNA TGCGCCAGCAGCACCGGGACGGGGGGACAAGAGACCCAGTACTTC.

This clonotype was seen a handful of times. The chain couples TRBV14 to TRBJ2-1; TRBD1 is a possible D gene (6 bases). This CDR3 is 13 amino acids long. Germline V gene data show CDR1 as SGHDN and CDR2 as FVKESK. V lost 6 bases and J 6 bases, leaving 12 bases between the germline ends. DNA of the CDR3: TGTGCCAGCAGAGTGGCAGGGGCCAATGAGCAGTTCTTC. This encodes CASRVAGANEQFF.

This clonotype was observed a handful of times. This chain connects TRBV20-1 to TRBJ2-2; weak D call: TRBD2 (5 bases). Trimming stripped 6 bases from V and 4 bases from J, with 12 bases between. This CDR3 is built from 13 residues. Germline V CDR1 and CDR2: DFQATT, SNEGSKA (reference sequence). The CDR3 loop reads CSAQFSGTGELFF. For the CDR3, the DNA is TGCAGTGCCCAATTCAGCGGCACCGGGGAGCTGTTTTTT.

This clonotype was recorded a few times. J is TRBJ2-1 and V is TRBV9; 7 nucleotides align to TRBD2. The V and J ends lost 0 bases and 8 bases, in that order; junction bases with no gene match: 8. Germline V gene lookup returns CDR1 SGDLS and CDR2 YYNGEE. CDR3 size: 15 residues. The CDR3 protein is CASSVEAGSGDEQFF. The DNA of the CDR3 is TGTGCCAGCAGCGTAGAAGCGGGGAGTGGGGATGAGCAGTTCTTC.

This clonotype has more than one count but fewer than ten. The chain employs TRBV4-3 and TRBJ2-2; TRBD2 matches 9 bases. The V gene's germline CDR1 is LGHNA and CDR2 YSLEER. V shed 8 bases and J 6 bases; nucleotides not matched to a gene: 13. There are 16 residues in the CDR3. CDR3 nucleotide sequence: TGCGCCAGCGCCTCTAGCGGGAACCCCGGTTCCGGGGAGCTGTTTTTT. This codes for CASASSGNPGSGELFF.

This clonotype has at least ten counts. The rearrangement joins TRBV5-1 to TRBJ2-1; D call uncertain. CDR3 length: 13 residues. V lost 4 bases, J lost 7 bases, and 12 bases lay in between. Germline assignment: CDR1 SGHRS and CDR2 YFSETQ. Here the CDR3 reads CASSLPPRNEQFF. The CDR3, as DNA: TGCGCCAGCAGCCTACCCCCTAGGAATGAGCAGTTCTTC.

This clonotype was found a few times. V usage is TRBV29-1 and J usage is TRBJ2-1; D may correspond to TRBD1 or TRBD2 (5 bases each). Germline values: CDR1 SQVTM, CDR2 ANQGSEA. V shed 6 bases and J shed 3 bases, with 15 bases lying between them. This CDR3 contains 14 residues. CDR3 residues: CSVLVGESYNEQFF. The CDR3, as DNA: TGCAGCGTCCTCGTGGGGGAGAGCTACAATGAGCAGTTCTTC.

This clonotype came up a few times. CDR3 protein: CASSEGLAGGYNEQFF. CDR3 in DNA: TGTGCCAGCAGCGAGGGGCTGGCGGGGGGCTACAATGAGCAGTTCTTC. The chain has TRBV6-4 and TRBJ2-1; 8 bases are shared with TRBD2. Germline loops: CDR1 MRHNA, CDR2 SNTAGT. V lost 6 bases, J lost 3 bases, and 10 bases stayed unmatched. The CDR3 runs to 16 residues.

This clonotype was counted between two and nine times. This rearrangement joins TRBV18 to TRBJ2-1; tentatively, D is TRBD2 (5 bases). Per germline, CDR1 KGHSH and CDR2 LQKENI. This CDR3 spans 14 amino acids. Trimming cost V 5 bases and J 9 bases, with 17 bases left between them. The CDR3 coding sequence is TGTGCCAGCTCAAGGCCTAGCTCTTACGGTGAGCAGTTCTTC. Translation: CASSRPSSYGEQFF.

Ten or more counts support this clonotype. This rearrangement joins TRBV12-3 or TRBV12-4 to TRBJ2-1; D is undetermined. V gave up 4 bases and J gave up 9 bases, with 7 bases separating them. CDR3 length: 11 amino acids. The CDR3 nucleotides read TGTGCCAGCAGTTCTAGGCTTGAGCAGTTCTTC. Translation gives CASSSRLEQFF.